These 8 T cell receptor beta chains were all obtained from the same sample, sequenced in a study of cytomegalovirus exposure and HLA in healthy donors. Amplification used 60 Vbeta primers and 13 Jbeta primers. Here immunoSEQ multiplex PCR was the method, and the copy in TCRdb shows in-frame clones only, minus some. The repertoire includes about 240,000 clones, approximately 80% of them detected once, and less than 9% sits in the top ten. Sequenced sample: PBMCs. The receptors here all came from a woman in her fifties or sixties in good health and CMV-seropositive.

This chain joins TRBV5-1 and TRBJ2-1; TRBD2 might be the D (5 bases). V lost 2 bases, J lost 6 bases, and 12 bases lay in between. The CDR3 is 14 amino acids. The germline V gene encodes CDR1 SGHRS and CDR2 YFSETQ. The CDR3 reads CASSLGAALNEQFF. CDR3 sequence (DNA): TGCGCCAGCAGCTTAGGAGCGGCTCTCAATGAGCAGTTCTTC.

V is TRBV28 and J is TRBJ2-1; 8 bases fit TRBD2. The V and J ends lost 5 bases and 9 bases, in that order; junction bases with no gene match: 6. This CDR3 contains 13 residues. Germline loops: CDR1 MDHEN, CDR2 SYDVKM. The CDR3 nucleotides read TGTGCCAGCAGTCGGAGACTAGCGTTTGAGCAGTTCTTC. This codes for CASSRRLAFEQFF.

The rearrangement uses TRBV5-4 and TRBJ1-2; possible D gene TRBD1, 6 bases. Germline-derived CDR1 and CDR2 are SGHNT and YYREEE (reference sequence). This CDR3 has 18 residues. V lost 4 bases to trimming and J lost 5 bases, with 27 bases between them. Here the CDR3 DNA reads TGTGCCAGCAGCCCGTCCCCGGGACACGAGGGAGGGGGTTATGGCTACACCTTC. Amino acids: CASSPSPGHEGGGYGYTF.

CDR3 nucleotides: TGTGCCAGTAGTATAATCGGTGGAGCGAGTGAGCAGTTCTTC. As protein: CASSIIGGASEQFF. The chain joins TRBV19 to TRBJ2-1; D gene unclear. Deletions cut 2 bases from V and 9 bases from J, with 14 bases between. CDR3 length equals 14 residues. Germline CDR1 LNHDA, CDR2 SQIVND (reference sequence). Looking up the rest from reference TRBV19 and TRBJ2-1 gives the full variable domain: DGGITQSPKYLFRKEGQNVTLSCEQNLNHDAMYWYRQDPGQGLRLIYYSQIVNDFQKGDIAEGYSVSREKKESFPLTVTSAQKNPTAFYLCASSIIGGASEQFFGPGTRLTVL.

The chain uses TRBV5-1 and TRBJ1-4; possible D gene TRBD1, 6 bases. Germline V gene sequence: CDR1 SGHRS, CDR2 YFSETQ. The length of the CDR3 is 15 residues. The V and J ends lost 4 bases and 4 bases respectively, with 14 bases between them. In DNA, the CDR3 is TGCGCCAGCAGCCATACCAGGGGAATTAATGAAAAACTGTTTTTT. This gives the protein CASSHTRGINEKLFF.

A word on this clone: One end of the junction does not line up with germline, which may come from a read error. The V and J genes are TRBV6-5 and TRBJ2-7; maybe TRBD1 (6 bases). Germline CDR1 and CDR2: MNHEY and SVGAGI. CDR3 size: 13 residues. The CDR3 spells CASSYSQLGQTNF. CDR3 coding DNA: TGTGCCAGCAGTTACTCACAATTGGGACAAACCAACTTC.

The gene calls are TRBV14 and TRBJ1-1; D is perhaps TRBD1 (6 bases). Per germline, CDR1 SGHDN and CDR2 FVKESK. This CDR3 region has 16 residues. V was cut by 5 bases and J by 0 bases, with 16 bases left in between. The CDR3 coding sequence is TGTGCCAGCAGCTTAGGACGGCAGGGGATGAACACTGAAGCTTTCTTT. It codes for CASSLGRQGMNTEAFF.

This rearrangement joins TRBV2 to TRBJ2-1, with TRBD2 matching 12 bases. This CDR3 region has 15 residues. Germline V lookup: CDR1 SNHLY, CDR2 FYNNEI. V shed 6 bases, J shed 9 bases, and the junction held 9 bases outside the gene matches. CDR3 bases: TGTGCCAGCAGGATCCTCGGACTAGCGGGAACTGAGCAGTTCTTC. This sequence encodes CASRILGLAGTEQFF.